This paragraph covers one T cell receptor beta chain sequence. The source of the sample is a study of neoadjuvant anti-PD-1 for oral cavity cancer. Study-level background: Most patients had three to four biweekly doses of 3 mg/kg nivolumab before resection.

The germline V gene has CDR1 MNHEY and CDR2 SMNVEV (reference sequence). V dropped 5 bases and J dropped 1 base, with 15 bases sitting between them. The CDR3 consists of 16 residues. Sequencing used immunoSEQ multiplex PCR; TCRdb keeps in-frame clones, though not all of them. The data contain more than 13,000 clones, approximately 70% of them singletons. This receptor was identified in a person aged 35-79 years with oral cavity squamous cell carcinoma. The specimen was PBMCs, collected before nivolumab (anti-PD-1) treatment. The gene calls are TRBV27 and TRBJ2-1; D might be TRBD1 or TRBD2, each matching 5 bases. CDR3 bases: TGTGCCAGCAGTACCCGGCTGGGGGTATCCTACAATGAGCAGTTCTTC. Translation gives CASSTRLGVSYNEQFF.